A selection of T cell receptor beta chains follows, all from one sample in a study of blood T cell repertoires in COVID-19. Clones were read by immunoSEQ multiplex PCR, and TCRdb kept only the in-frame ones, dropping some. This table holds around 120,000 clones, about 77% found once. Specimen: peripheral blood. These TCRs come from a human donor in a cohort sampled during active COVID-19. The CDR3 runs from the conserved cysteine through the conserved F or W. A D gene is named only where the DNA matches it firmly. Not every row has a clone size; where given, it reads once, few, many or a size class.

DNA: TGCAGCGTCATCATGAGGGGGGGTTACACTGAAGCTTTCTTT; CDR3: CSVIMRGGYTEAFF; V: TRBV29-1; D: NA; J: TRBJ1-1; size: NA
DNA: TGTGCCAGCCGCAGGGAAAGGAGTTCACCCCTCCACTTT; CDR3: CASRRERSSPLHF; V: TRBV28; D: NA; J: TRBJ1-6; size: few
DNA: TGCGCCAGCAGCCAAGGGCCCTGGGGAAACACCATATATTTT; CDR3: CASSQGPWGNTIYF; V: TRBV4-1; D: NA; J: TRBJ1-3; size: NA
DNA: TGTGCCTGGAGTGTGTCGCTAGCCGACACCTTTACCGGGGAGCTGTTTTTT; CDR3: CAWSVSLADTFTGELFF; V: TRBV30; D: NA; J: TRBJ2-2; size: NA
DNA: TGTGCCAGTAGTATAAGGGGGCTACGGACTGAAGCTTTCTTT; CDR3: CASSIRGLRTEAFF; V: TRBV19; D: TRBD1; J: TRBJ1-1; size: NA
DNA: TGTGCTAGCAGCTTCGGTGGGGCCGGAGTAAAAGAGACCCAGTACTTC; CDR3: CASSFGGAGVKETQYF; V: TRBV7-7; D: NA; J: TRBJ2-5; size: NA
DNA: TGTGCCAGCAGTTCCCACGGACAGGCTTTTACCGAGCAGTACTTC; CDR3: CASSSHGQAFTEQYF; V: TRBV27; D: TRBD1; J: TRBJ2-7; size: NA
DNA: TGTGCCTGGAGCGGAACAGATAATTCACCCCTCCACTTT; CDR3: CAWSGTDNSPLHF; V: TRBV30; D: NA; J: TRBJ1-6; size: NA
DNA: TGTGCCAGCAGCTTAGAGACAGGGATGATTTCACCCCTCCACTTT; CDR3: CASSLETGMISPLHF; V: TRBV7-9; D: TRBD1; J: TRBJ1-6; size: NA
DNA: TGTGCCAGCGAACCAGGGAGGGACACTGAAGCTTTCTTT; CDR3: CASEPGRDTEAFF; V: TRBV2; D: NA; J: TRBJ1-1; size: few
DNA: TGTGCCAGCGCCGGGACAGGGGAATCCTACGAGCAGTACTTC; CDR3: CASAGTGESYEQYF; V: TRBV3-1/TRBV3-2; D: TRBD1; J: TRBJ2-7; size: NA
DNA: TGCGCCAGCAGCTCCCCCAGGGGGACTAGCGGGCGGAAGAACACCGGGGAGCTGTTTTTT; CDR3: CASSSPRGTSGRKNTGELFF; V: TRBV5-1; D: TRBD2; J: TRBJ2-2; size: once
DNA: TGTGCCAGCAGACGAAACAGAAATGAAAAACTGTTTTTT; CDR3: CASRRNRNEKLFF; V: TRBV5-6; D: NA; J: TRBJ1-4; size: NA
DNA: TGTGCCAGCAGCACCCAGCGGGGGGCTTCCTACGAGCAGTACTTC; CDR3: CASSTQRGASYEQYF; V: TRBV7-9; D: TRBD2; J: TRBJ2-7; size: NA
DNA: TGTGCCACCAGCATAGGGACTGAACAGCCCCAGCATTTT; CDR3: CATSIGTEQPQHF; V: TRBV15; D: NA; J: TRBJ1-5; size: once
DNA: TGTGCCAGTGGAAGGGGGATAAATTCACCCCTCCACTTT; CDR3: CASGRGINSPLHF; V: TRBV7-6; D: NA; J: TRBJ1-6; size: few
DNA: TGTGCCAGCAGCCATTCTACTAGCGGGAGAGTCGGGGAGCTGTTTTTT; CDR3: CASSHSTSGRVGELFF; V: TRBV14; D: TRBD2; J: TRBJ2-2; size: NA
DNA: TGTGCCAGCTCACTACAGACTAGCGTCAGCACAGATACGCAGTATTTT; CDR3: CASSLQTSVSTDTQYF; V: TRBV18; D: TRBD2; J: TRBJ2-3; size: NA
DNA: TGTGCCACCAGCGCCGGGACAAGGGAGACCCAGTACTTC; CDR3: CATSAGTRETQYF; V: TRBV6-5; D: NA; J: TRBJ2-5; size: NA
DNA: TGTGCCAGCAGCTTCGACTTGGACACTGAAGCTTTCTTT; CDR3: CASSFDLDTEAFF; V: TRBV7-2; D: NA; J: TRBJ1-1; size: once
DNA: TGTGCCAGCAGCCCCGAGACACAGGGGGAAATAAATTTT; CDR3: CASSPETQGEINF; V: TRBV7-9; D: TRBD1; J: TRBJ1-4; size: NA
DNA: TGTGCCAGCAGCTTTCAGACAGGGGACTATGGCTACACCTTC; CDR3: CASSFQTGDYGYTF; V: TRBV7-8; D: TRBD1; J: TRBJ1-2; size: once
DNA: TGTGCCAGCAGCTTAGTCGCCGGGTCCTACGAGCAGTACTTC; CDR3: CASSLVAGSYEQYF; V: TRBV11-2; D: NA; J: TRBJ2-7; size: NA
DNA: TGTGCCAGCAGCTCCGGACAGGGTCTAAATTCGGATGAGCAGTTCTTC; CDR3: CASSSGQGLNSDEQFF; V: TRBV7-9; D: TRBD1; J: TRBJ2-1; size: NA
DNA: TGCGCCAGCAGCAGAGGGAGGGCCTTTACGGATAATGAGCAGTTCTTC; CDR3: CASSRGRAFTDNEQFF; V: TRBV4-1; D: TRBD2; J: TRBJ2-1; size: NA
DNA: TGTGCCAGCAGCTCGCAGGGGGCCTTGAACACTGAAGCTTTCTTT; CDR3: CASSSQGALNTEAFF; V: TRBV7-2; D: TRBD1; J: TRBJ1-1; size: NA